This record concerns one TCR beta chain sequence. Losses at the gene ends were 1 base for V and 8 bases for J; bases not matched to a gene: 8. Germline loops: CDR1 SEHNR, CDR2 FQNEAQ (reference sequence). This CDR3 has 16 amino acids. The sample comes from a study of blood T cell repertoires in COVID-19. Study at large: Sites across the United States, Italy and Spain contributed samples from acute and convalescent COVID-19. In each case, the material was cDNA or gDNA derived from T cells, B-cell-depleted T cells, or PBMCs.

How the authors handled the data: Reference gene primer amplification gave estimated nucleated cell counts. The assay was immunoSEQ multiplex PCR, and TCRdb's table has in-frame clones only and misses some. Clonal size and the V and J genes are those of that table, whereas D and trimming came from the DNA. The data hold a few hundred thousand clones, with around 84% observed a single time. The V and J genes are TRBV7-9 and TRBJ1-4, with 9 bases that match TRBD1. Specimen: peripheral blood. The clonotype originates from a man aged 50 or older with acute or convalescent COVID-19. The CDR3 spells CASSLGDREGTEKLFF. The CDR3 region has the DNA TGTGCCAGCAGCTTAGGGGACAGGGAGGGTACGGAAAAACTGTTTTTT.